The 5 T cell receptor beta chains below come from one sample, sequenced in a study of blood T cell repertoires in COVID-19. The repertoire was sequenced with immunoSEQ multiplex PCR; TCRdb's copy has only in-frame clones and lacks some. Here the sample spans 20,000 to 30,000 clones, around nine tenths being singletons. What was sequenced was peripheral blood. Receptors originate from a man aged 50-59 years with active COVID-19.

The table lists this clone with a few counts. This sequence joins TRBV4-2 and TRBJ2-7; 11 bases are a match to TRBD2. The CDR3 runs 16 residues. V was pared by 3 bases and J by 2 bases, with 6 bases of the junction left unmatched. Germline V CDR1 and CDR2: LGHNA, YNFKEQ. This CDR3 reads CASSQYGLAGPYEQYF. Written as DNA, the CDR3 is TGTGCCAGCAGCCAGTACGGACTAGCGGGTCCCTACGAGCAGTACTTC.

This clone was seen a handful of times. DNA of the CDR3: TGTGCCTGGAGTCCTTACAGAAGCGAAAAACTGTTTTTT. Protein sequence: CAWSPYRSEKLFF. This chain connects TRBV30 to TRBJ1-4; D ambiguous. Germline V CDR1 and CDR2: GTSNPN, SVGIG (reference sequence). V shed 2 bases and J shed 8 bases, with 12 bases lying between them. CDR3 size: 13 residues.

The chain recombines TRBV6-5 with TRBJ2-4, with D hard to call. CDR3 length: 13 amino acids. With 0 bases removed from V and 8 bases from J, the gap between germline ends came to 8 bases. Germline-derived CDR1 and CDR2 are MNHEY and SVGAGI. The CDR3 reads CASSYSGLDIQYF. Here the CDR3 DNA reads TGTGCCAGCAGTTACTCCGGGTTGGACATTCAGTACTTC.

The chain joins TRBV9 to TRBJ2-3, with 10 positions matching TRBD1. This CDR3 has 16 amino acids. Germline CDR1 is SGDLS and CDR2 is YYNGEE. The V segment lost 0 bases and the J segment 2 bases; nucleotides outside the gene matches: 3. The DNA of the CDR3 is TGTGCCAGCAGCGTAGGACAGGGGGCCCACACAGATACGCAGTATTTT. Its translation is CASSVGQGAHTDTQYF.

The chain couples TRBV7-3 to TRBJ1-6, with TRBD1 matching 10 bases. The germline V gene encodes CDR1 SGHTA and CDR2 FQGTGA. The CDR3 covers 15 residues. The V gene end was trimmed by 4 bases and the J gene end by 5 bases; junction bases not matched to a gene: 2. CDR3 DNA sequence: TGTGCCAGCAGCTGGACAGGGGGTGATAATTCACCCCTCCACTTT. Residues: CASSWTGGDNSPLHF. The full variable domain, with the rest looked up from reference TRBV7-3 and TRBJ1-6, is GAGVSQTPSNKVTEKGKYVELRCDPISGHTALYWYRQSLGQGPEFLIYFQGTGAADDSGLPNDRFFAVRPEGSVSTLKIQRTERGDSAVYLCASSWTGGDNSPLHFGNGTRLTVT.